A single sample is the source of the 10 T cell receptor beta chains below, sequenced in a study of T cell changes during pregnancy in multiple sclerosis. The repertoire was sequenced with immunoSEQ multiplex PCR; TCRdb's copy has only in-frame clones and lacks some. Of 70,000 to 80,000 clones in the sample, 92% were seen once. The sample consisted of peripheral blood, taken after pregnancy. The receptors were sampled from a female donor in good health, enrolled as a control in a pregnancy study.

This clone has just a few counts. V and J are TRBV7-9 and TRBJ2-5; D may be TRBD2 (6 bases). Germline-derived CDR1 and CDR2 are SEHNR and FQNEAQ (reference sequence). This CDR3 region has 14 residues. V lost 1 base to trimming and J lost 4 bases, with 10 bases between them. The CDR3 DNA reads TGTGCCAGCAGCTTAGTAGGTAGCGGAGAGACCCAGTACTTC. Translation gives CASSLVGSGETQYF.

The chain links TRBV27 to TRBJ2-1, with 9 bases lining up with TRBD2. The ends lost 5 bases at V and 5 bases at J; junction bases unmatched: 4. The CDR3 has 14 amino acids. CDR1 MNHEY and CDR2 SMNVEV come from the germline V gene (reference sequence). CDR3 in DNA: TGTGCCAGCAGTCTGGGACTAGCAGACAATGAGCAGTTCTTC. This encodes CASSLGLADNEQFF.

This chain joins TRBV2 and TRBJ2-3; 7 bases are shared with TRBD1. V lost 2 bases to trimming and J lost 7 bases; unmatched junction nucleotides: 12. This CDR3 comprises 16 residues. CDR1 and CDR2 (germline): SNHLY, FYNNEI. The CDR3 sequence is CASSENEGGARNTQYF. As DNA, the CDR3 is TGTGCCAGCAGTGAAAACGAAGGGGGCGCGAGAAATACGCAGTATTTT.

V is TRBV19 and J is TRBJ2-4, with D possibly matching TRBD2 (7 bases). The CDR3 is 16 residues long. CDR1 is LNHDA and CDR2 is SQIVND in the germline V gene (reference sequence). V dropped 4 bases and J dropped 2 bases, with 15 bases sitting between them. The CDR3 protein is CASSSGGALTKNIQYF. For the CDR3, the DNA is TGTGCCAGTAGTAGTGGGGGGGCTCTAACCAAAAACATTCAGTACTTC.

The V call is TRBV9, the J call TRBJ1-6; 8 nucleotides match TRBD1. The V gene end was trimmed by 3 bases and the J gene end by 0 bases; junction bases not matched to a gene: 8. The CDR3 is made up of 18 amino acids. The V gene's germline CDR1 is SGDLS and CDR2 YYNGEE. CDR3 in DNA: TGTGCCAGCAGCGCGGGACAGGCGATAAACTCCTATAATTCACCCCTCCACTTT. This translates into CASSAGQAINSYNSPLHF.

In its sample, this clone was seen once. The V gene is TRBV19, the J gene TRBJ2-3, with 9 bases fitting TRBD2. The CDR3 length is 14 residues. CDR1 is LNHDA, CDR2 SQIVND, per germline (reference sequence). The J segment lost 6 bases and the V segment lost 3 bases, leaving 4 bases of the junction unmatched. The chain's CDR3 is CASSMGGGADTQYF. CDR3 sequence (DNA): TGTGCCAGTAGTATGGGCGGGGGGGCGGATACGCAGTATTTT.

The V gene is TRBV15, the J gene TRBJ2-1, with a possible D match to TRBD1 (6 bases). Germline CDR1 reads LNHNV; CDR2 reads YYDKDF (reference sequence). CDR3 length: 15 amino acids. The V gene lost 3 bases and the J gene lost 2 bases, with 11 bases spanning the gap. The CDR3 nucleotides read TGTGCCACCAGCAGTGAAGACAGGCCCTACAATGAGCAGTTCTTC. Translation gives CATSSEDRPYNEQFF. The whole variable domain, filled in from reference TRBV15 and TRBJ2-1, reads DAMVIQNPRYQVTQFGKPVTLSCSQTLNHNVMYWYQQKSSQAPKLLFHYYDKDFNNEADTPDNFQSRRPNTSFCFLDIRSPGLGDTAMYLCATSSEDRPYNEQFFGPGTRLTVL.

This chain uses TRBV5-1 with TRBJ2-2; 11 positions agree with TRBD1. Losses at the gene ends were 4 bases for V and 6 bases for J; bases not matched to a gene: 5. Germline CDR1 reads SGHRS; CDR2 reads YFSETQ. The CDR3 extends over 15 amino acids. As DNA, the CDR3 is TGCGCCAGCAGCCCCGGGACAGGGGGTTCCGGGGAGCTGTTTTTT. Translated, it gives CASSPGTGGSGELFF. The variable domain in full, completed from reference TRBV5-1 and TRBJ2-2, reads KAGVTQTPRYLIKTRGQQVTLSCSPISGHRSVSWYQQTPGQGLQFLFEYFSETQRNKGNFPGRFSGRQFSNSRSEMNVSTLELGDSALYLCASSPGTGGSGELFFGEGSRLTVL.

The chain couples TRBV5-1 to TRBJ1-3; the D gene is possibly TRBD1 (5 bases). There are 16 residues in the CDR3. The germline V gene has CDR1 SGHRS and CDR2 YFSETQ. The V end was cut by 3 bases, the J end by 2 bases, with 15 bases between. CDR3: CASSSRASVAGNTIYF. CDR3 nucleotides: TGCGCCAGCAGCTCCAGGGCGTCGGTTGCTGGAAACACCATATATTTT.

The CDR3 nucleotides read TGCGCCAGCAGCCAGGGACAGGGGTCCGTCGAGACCCAGTACTTC. Protein sequence: CASSQGQGSVETQYF. The chain uses TRBV4-1 and TRBJ2-5, with TRBD1 matching over 10 bases. CDR3 length: 15 amino acids. Trimming at V came to 3 bases and at J to 5 bases, leaving 6 bases not matched to a gene. The germline V gene has CDR1 MGHRA and CDR2 YSYEKL.